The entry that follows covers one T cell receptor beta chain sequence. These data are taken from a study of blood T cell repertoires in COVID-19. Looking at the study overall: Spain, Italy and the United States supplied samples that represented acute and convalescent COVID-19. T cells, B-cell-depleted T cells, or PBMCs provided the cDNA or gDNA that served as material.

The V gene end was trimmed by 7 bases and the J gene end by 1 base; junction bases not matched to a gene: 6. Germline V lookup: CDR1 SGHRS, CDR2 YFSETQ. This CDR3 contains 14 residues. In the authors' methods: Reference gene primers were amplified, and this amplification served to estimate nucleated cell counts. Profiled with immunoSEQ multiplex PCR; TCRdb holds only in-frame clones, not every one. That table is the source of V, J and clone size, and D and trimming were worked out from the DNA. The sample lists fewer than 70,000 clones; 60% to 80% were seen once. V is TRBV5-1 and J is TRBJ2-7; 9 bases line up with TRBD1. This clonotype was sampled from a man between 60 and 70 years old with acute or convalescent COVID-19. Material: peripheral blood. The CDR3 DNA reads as TGCGCCAGCTCACACGGGACAGGGTCCTACGAGCAGTACTTC. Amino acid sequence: CASSHGTGSYEQYF.